The 12 T cell receptor beta chains below come from one sample, sequenced in a study of Ad26.COV2.S vaccination and SARS-CoV-2 variants. Here immunoSEQ multiplex PCR was the method, and the copy in TCRdb shows in-frame clones only, minus some. The data show 300,000 to 400,000 clones, around 88% seen once. Indicated treatment: about 20 received Ad26.COV2.S at low or high dose, single or two shots; about 5 received placebo; per-sample allocation not given. Sampling was performed 63 days after the first vaccine or placebo injection. Sequenced material: peripheral blood, taken in a trial of Ad26.COV2.S vaccine versus placebo. These receptors all come from a person aged 18-60 years who received the Ad26.COV2.S COVID-19 vaccine or a placebo.

The chain carries TRBV5-8 and TRBJ2-3, with D unclear. The CDR3 is made up of 14 amino acids. The germline V and J ends were trimmed by 6 bases and 0 bases, with 11 bases remaining between them. Germline lookup yields CDR1 SGHTS and CDR2 YDEGEE. The CDR3 DNA reads as TGTGCCAGCAACTTTATCTCTAGCACAGATACGCAGTATTTT. It codes for CASNFISSTDTQYF.

The rearrangement uses TRBV9 and TRBJ2-2; no reliable D call. V lost 0 bases and J lost 2, with 5 bases in between. The CDR3 runs 14 residues. CDR1 and CDR2 (germline): SGDLS, YYNGEE. CDR3 protein: CASSVGQNTGELFF. The CDR3 DNA sequence: TGTGCCAGCAGCGTAGGGCAAAACACCGGGGAGCTGTTTTTT. The full variable domain, rest sourced from reference TRBV9 and TRBJ2-2, is DSGVTQTPKHLITATGQRVTLRCSPRSGDLSVYWYQQSLDQGLQFLIQYYNGEERAKGNILERFSAQQFPDLHSELNLSSLELGDSALYFCASSVGQNTGELFFGEGSRLTVL.

This clone was observed a handful of times. The chain uses TRBV7-9 and TRBJ1-6; possibly TRBD1 for D (6 bases). V was trimmed by 7 bases and J by 3 bases, leaving 10 bases between them. This CDR3 has 14 residues. Germline loops: CDR1 SEHNR, CDR2 FQNEAQ (reference sequence). The DNA of the CDR3 is TGTGCCAGCACGGCCAGGGGCTATAATTCACCCCTCCACTTT. Amino acid sequence: CASTARGYNSPLHF. Variable domain in full (rest from reference TRBV7-9 and TRBJ1-6): DTGVSQNPRHKITKRGQNVTFRCDPISEHNRLYWYRQTLGQGPEFLTYFQNEAQLEKSRLLSDRFSAERPKGSFSTLEIQRTEQGDSAMYLCASTARGYNSPLHFGNGTRLTVT.

This rearrangement joins TRBV5-4 to TRBJ1-6; 7 nucleotides agree with TRBD1. V was clipped by 3 bases and J by 11 bases; unmatched bases: 2. This CDR3 has 12 amino acids. Germline V CDR1 and CDR2: SGHNT, YYREEE (reference sequence). CDR3 nucleotides: TGTGCCAGCAGCTCCGACAGGGCACCCCTCCACTTT. Translating gives CASSSDRAPLHF.

The chain has TRBV27 and TRBJ1-3; no clear D. V was trimmed by 6 bases and J by 0 bases, leaving 12 bases between them. The CDR3 runs to 15 residues. CDR1 MNHEY and CDR2 SMNVEV come from the germline V gene (reference sequence). CDR3 amino acids: CASSLLPVSGNTIYF. The CDR3 DNA is TGTGCCAGCAGCCTACTTCCAGTCTCTGGAAACACCATATATTTT.

The chain is built from TRBV10-3 and TRBJ2-5; D tentatively fits TRBD1 or TRBD2 (5 bases each). There are 13 residues in the CDR3. The germline CDR1 and CDR2 sequences are ENHRY and SYGVKD. The V gene lost 8 bases and the J gene lost 5 bases, with 15 bases spanning the gap. The CDR3 coding sequence is TGTGCCATCGCGCAGGGCCGAGGGGAGACCCAGTACTTC. It encodes CAIAQGRGETQYF.

The count of this clone is one. The rearrangement links TRBV19 to TRBJ2-2, with 7 bases matching TRBD1. The V and J ends lost 5 bases and 3 bases, in that order; junction bases with no gene match: 6. CDR3 length equals 15 residues. The germline V gene has CDR1 LNHDA and CDR2 SQIVND (reference sequence). The CDR3 protein is CASSHRGMDTGELFF. Here the CDR3 DNA reads TGTGCCAGTAGTCACAGGGGTATGGACACCGGGGAGCTGTTTTTT. Variable domain in full (rest from reference TRBV19 and TRBJ2-2): DGGITQSPKYLFRKEGQNVTLSCEQNLNHDAMYWYRQDPGQGLRLIYYSQIVNDFQKGDIAEGYSVSREKKESFPLTVTSAQKNPTAFYLCASSHRGMDTGELFFGEGSRLTVL.

The chain employs TRBV28 and TRBJ2-7, with a weak D call TRBD2 (7 bases). Germline CDR1 reads MDHEN; CDR2 reads SYDVKM. Trimming pared 4 bases from V and 1 base from J, leaving 23 bases between. This CDR3 spans 18 amino acids. The CDR3 region has the DNA TGTGCCAGCAGTTCAGGGGAGTGGGAGGGTCAAAGTTCCTACGAGCAGTACTTC. The encoded protein is CASSSGEWEGQSSYEQYF.

V is TRBV28 and J is TRBJ1-5; possible D gene TRBD1, 5 bases. Germline lookup yields CDR1 MDHEN and CDR2 SYDVKM. Trimming removed 5 bases from V and 2 bases from J, with 16 bases in between. The CDR3 spans 16 residues. CDR3 loop: CASSTVGAGGNQPQHF. In DNA form, the CDR3 reads TGTGCCAGCAGTACCGTAGGGGCAGGAGGCAATCAGCCCCAGCATTTT.

This clone was seen a single time. J is TRBJ2-5 and V is TRBV5-1; no definite D call. Trimming stripped 0 bases from V and 1 base from J, with 4 bases between. CDR1 and CDR2 from the germline V gene are SGHRS and YFSETQ. The CDR3 covers 13 residues. The CDR3 loop is CASSLDVQETQYF. Written as DNA, the CDR3 is TGCGCCAGCAGCTTGGACGTCCAAGAGACCCAGTACTTC.

V usage is TRBV5-1 and J usage is TRBJ1-6; D is ambiguous. The CDR3 length is 15 residues. Germline CDR1 is SGHRS and CDR2 is YFSETQ. V dropped 0 bases and J dropped 6 bases, with 10 bases sitting between them. The CDR3 sequence: CASSLEWAPNSPLHF. In DNA, the CDR3 is TGCGCCAGCAGCTTGGAATGGGCCCCTAATTCACCCCTCCACTTT.

This clone appeared a single time. This sequence joins TRBV4-1 and TRBJ2-7; 8 positions agree with TRBD2. J gave up 6 bases and V 3 bases, and 13 bases lay outside the gene matches. This CDR3 is 16 amino acids long. Germline values: CDR1 MGHRA, CDR2 YSYEKL. The CDR3 is CASSQGETSAKFEQYF. The CDR3 region has the DNA TGCGCCAGCAGCCAGGGGGAGACTAGCGCGAAGTTCGAGCAGTACTTC.